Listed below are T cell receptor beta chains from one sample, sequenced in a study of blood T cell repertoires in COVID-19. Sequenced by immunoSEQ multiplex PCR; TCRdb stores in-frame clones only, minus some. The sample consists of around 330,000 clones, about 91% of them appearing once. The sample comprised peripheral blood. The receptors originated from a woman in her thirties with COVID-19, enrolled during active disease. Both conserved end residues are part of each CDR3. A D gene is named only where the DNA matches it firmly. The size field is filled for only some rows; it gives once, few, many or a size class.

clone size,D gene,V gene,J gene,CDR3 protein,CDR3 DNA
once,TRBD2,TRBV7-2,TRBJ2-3,CASSLALAGGPDTQYF,TGTGCCAGCAGCTTAGCACTAGCGGGCGGTCCAGATACGCAGTATTTT
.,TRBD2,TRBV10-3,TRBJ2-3,CATNPLSGGVKITDTQYF,TGTGCCACTAACCCGCTTAGCGGGGGGGTTAAAATCACAGATACGCAGTATTTT
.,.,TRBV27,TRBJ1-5,CASGRASNQPQHF,TGTGCCAGCGGGAGGGCCAGCAATCAGCCCCAGCATTTT
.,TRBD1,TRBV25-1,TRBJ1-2,CASRGPGQGAGSGYTF,TGTGCCAGCAGAGGACCGGGACAGGGGGCGGGTTCTGGCTACACCTTC
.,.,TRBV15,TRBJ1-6,CATRDEQGNSPLHF,TGTGCCACCAGGGATGAGCAGGGTAATTCACCCCTCCACTTT
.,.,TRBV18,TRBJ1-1,CASSTGKNTEAFF,TGTGCCAGCTCGACGGGGAAAAACACTGAAGCTTTCTTT
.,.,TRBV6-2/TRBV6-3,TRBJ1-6,CASSYDSYSPLHF,TGTGCCAGCAGTTACGACAGTTACTCACCCCTCCACTTT
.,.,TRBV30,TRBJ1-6,CAWTDGELYNSPLHF,TGTGCCTGGACCGATGGGGAGCTCTATAATTCACCCCTCCACTTT
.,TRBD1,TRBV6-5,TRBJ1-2,CASGQDFYGYTF,TGTGCCAGTGGACAGGATTTCTATGGCTACACCTTC
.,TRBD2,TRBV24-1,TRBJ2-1,CATSDPVGGGYNEQFF,TGTGCCACCAGTGATCCTGTGGGCGGGGGGTACAATGAGCAGTTCTTC
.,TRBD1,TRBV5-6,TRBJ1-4,CASSPFGQGTEKLFF,TGTGCCAGCAGCCCATTCGGACAGGGGACTGAAAAACTGTTTTTT
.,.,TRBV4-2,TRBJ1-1,CASSQEGVGNTEAFF,TGTGCCAGCAGCCAAGAAGGGGTGGGGAACACTGAAGCTTTCTTT
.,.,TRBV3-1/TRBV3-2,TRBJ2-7,CASSHYTSYEQYF,TGTGCCAGCAGCCACTATACTAGCTACGAGCAGTACTTC
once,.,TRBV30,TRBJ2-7,CAWSGIYRQDGEQYF,TGTGCCTGGAGCGGGATTTATAGACAGGATGGCGAGCAGTACTTC
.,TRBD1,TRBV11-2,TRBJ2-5,CASSCGQGGGQETQYF,TGTGCCAGCAGCTGCGGACAGGGGGGAGGCCAAGAGACCCAGTACTTC
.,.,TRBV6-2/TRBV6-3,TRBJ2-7,CASSYSPTYEQYF,TGTGCCAGCAGTTACTCCCCCACCTACGAGCAGTACTTC
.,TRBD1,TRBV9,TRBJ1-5,CASSPGQGEQPQHF,TGTGCCAGCAGCCCGGGACAGGGGGAACAGCCCCAGCATTTT
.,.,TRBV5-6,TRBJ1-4,CASSLAGTNEKLFF,TGTGCCAGCAGCTTGGCAGGGACTAATGAAAAACTGTTTTTT
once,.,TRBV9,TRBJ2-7,CASSVEQGFYEQYF,TGTGCCAGCAGCGTGGAACAGGGATTCTACGAGCAGTACTTC
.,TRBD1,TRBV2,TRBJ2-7,CASSAKGTARYEQYF,TGTGCCAGCAGCGCAAAAGGGACAGCCCGTTACGAGCAGTACTTC
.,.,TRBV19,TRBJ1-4,CASSILGGSEKLFF,TGTGCCAGTAGTATCCTCGGGGGTAGTGAAAAACTGTTTTTT
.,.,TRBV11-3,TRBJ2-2,CASSLEAGRELFF,TGTGCCAGCAGCTTAGAGGCAGGGAGGGAGCTGTTTTTT
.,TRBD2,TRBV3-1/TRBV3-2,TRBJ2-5,CASSQRGVAETQYF,TGTGCCAGCAGCCAACGGGGGGTGGCGGAGACCCAGTACTTC
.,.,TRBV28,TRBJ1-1,CASSLYRDVAFF,TGTGCCAGCAGTTTATACAGGGACGTGGCTTTCTTT
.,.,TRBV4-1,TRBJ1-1,CASSQGQTNTEAFF,TGCGCCAGCAGCCAAGGACAGACTAACACTGAAGCTTTCTTT
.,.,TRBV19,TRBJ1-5,CASSTQGSNQPQHF,TGTGCCAGTAGTACCCAGGGGAGCAATCAGCCCCAGCATTTT
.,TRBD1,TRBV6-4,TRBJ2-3,CASSDPRGTAGTDTQYF,TGTGCCAGCAGTGACCCACGAGGGACAGCCGGAACAGATACGCAGTATTTT
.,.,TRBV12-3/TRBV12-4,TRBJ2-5,CASSSTTQETQYF,TGTGCCAGCAGCTCGACTACCCAAGAGACCCAGTACTTC
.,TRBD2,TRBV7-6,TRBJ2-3,CASSLLGKRGERKGYTQYF,TGTGCCAGCAGCTTATTAGGGAAACGGGGGGAACGAAAAGGATATACGCAGTATTTT
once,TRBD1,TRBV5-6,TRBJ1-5,CASSLGGQGRNQPQHF,TGTGCCAGCAGCTTGGGGGGACAGGGTCGGAATCAGCCCCAGCATTTT
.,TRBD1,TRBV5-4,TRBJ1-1,CASSQGGLNTEAFF,TGTGCCAGCAGCCAAGGGGGCCTGAACACTGAAGCTTTCTTT
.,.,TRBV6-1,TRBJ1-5,CASSEGQTDQPQHF,TGTGCCAGCAGTGAAGGACAGACTGATCAGCCCCAGCATTTT
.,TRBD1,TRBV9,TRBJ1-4,CASSPQGGNEKLFF,TGTGCCAGCAGCCCACAGGGGGGCAATGAAAAACTGTTTTTT